A single sample gave rise to the 21 T cell receptor beta chains below, sequenced in a study of blood T cell repertoires in COVID-19. The repertoire was sequenced with immunoSEQ multiplex PCR; TCRdb's copy has only in-frame clones and lacks some. This table holds about 200,000 clones, roughly 85% found once. The material sequenced was peripheral blood. The receptor set was obtained from a woman over 75 with acute or convalescent COVID-19.

The genes are TRBV6-5 and TRBJ2-2, with 8 bases that match TRBD1. Germline V CDR1 and CDR2: MNHEY, SVGAGI. The CDR3 is 15 residues long. The V segment lost 6 bases and the J segment 6 bases; nucleotides outside the gene matches: 9. This CDR3 is CASRSWDRLAGELFF. CDR3 sequence (DNA): TGTGCCAGCAGATCCTGGGACAGGTTGGCCGGGGAGCTGTTTTTT.

The V call is TRBV7-2, the J call TRBJ2-1; D ambiguous. Germline values: CDR1 SGHTA, CDR2 FQGNSA. CDR3 length: 13 amino acids. V lost 3 bases and J 16 bases, leaving 19 bases between the germline ends. The CDR3 protein is CASSFNFAGTEFF. CDR3 bases: TGTGCCAGCAGCTTCAATTTCGCAGGAACAGAATTCTTC. Supplemented by reference TRBV7-2 and TRBJ2-1, the full variable domain reads GAGVSQSPSNKVTEKGKDVELRCDPISGHTALYWYRQSLGQGLEFLIYFQGNSAPDKSGLPSDRFSAERTGGSVSTLTIQRTQQEDSAVYLCASSFNFAGTEFFGPGTRLTVL.

The chain combines TRBV2 with TRBJ2-1, with TRBD2 matching 8 bases. Unmatched junction bases numbered 9, after V lost 4 bases and J lost 10 bases. CDR3 length equals 14 residues. Per the germline V gene, CDR1 is SNHLY and CDR2 is FYNNEI. The CDR3 spells CASSVYGGEGEQFF. CDR3 sequence (DNA): TGTGCCAGCAGTGTGTACGGGGGGGAAGGAGAGCAGTTCTTC.

This clone was observed a handful of times. The V and J genes are TRBV2 and TRBJ2-1, with D possibly matching TRBD2 (6 bases). Trimming shortened V by 4 bases and J by 7 bases, and 11 bases separated the two germline ends. CDR1 SNHLY and CDR2 FYNNEI come from the germline V gene. The CDR3 sequence is 13 residues long. The CDR3 bases are TGTGCCAGCAGTGCGGACTACAATAATGAGCAGTTCTTC. Its translation is CASSADYNNEQFF.

This clone was seen only a few times. The genes are TRBV18 and TRBJ1-2; no clear D gene. Germline V gives CDR1 KGHSH, CDR2 LQKENI. V was clipped by 3 bases and J by 2 bases, with 13 bases between them. The CDR3 covers 15 residues. The CDR3 here is CASSPDGGTNYGYTF. CDR3 in DNA: TGTGCCAGCTCACCTGACGGCGGAACAAACTATGGCTACACCTTC.

J is TRBJ2-7 and V is TRBV9; 9 bases map to TRBD1. Per germline, CDR1 SGDLS and CDR2 YYNGEE. The V gene end was trimmed by 4 bases and the J gene end by 6 bases; junction bases not matched to a gene: 8. CDR3 length equals 14 residues. In nucleotides, the CDR3 is TGTGCCAGCAGCCCTCGGACAGGGGAGGTCGAGCAGTACTTC. Its translation: CASSPRTGEVEQYF.

This clone occurred once. The rearrangement uses TRBV19 and TRBJ2-1; 12 nucleotides agree with TRBD1. The CDR3 runs 14 residues. Trimming removed 7 bases from V and 8 bases from J; junction bases left unmatched: 6. Germline-derived CDR1 and CDR2 are LNHDA and SQIVND (reference sequence). CDR3 sequence reads: CASKGQGARDEQFF. CDR3 nucleotides: TGTGCCAGTAAGGGACAGGGGGCGCGGGATGAGCAGTTCTTC. The full variable domain, with the rest looked up from reference TRBV19 and TRBJ2-1, is DGGITQSPKYLFRKEGQNVTLSCEQNLNHDAMYWYRQDPGQGLRLIYYSQIVNDFQKGDIAEGYSVSREKKESFPLTVTSAQKNPTAFYLCASKGQGARDEQFFGPGTRLTVL.

This chain links TRBV14 with TRBJ2-5; 9 bases match TRBD1. V gave up 3 bases and J gave up 2 bases; unmatched junction bases: 7. This CDR3 region has 16 residues. From germline, CDR1 is SGHDN and CDR2 FVKESK. The CDR3 bases are TGTGCCAGCAGCCATAAACAGGGGGCTTTTCAAGAGACCCAGTACTTC. Translating gives CASSHKQGAFQETQYF.

The chain is built from TRBV7-2 and TRBJ1-2; a possible D gene is TRBD1 (6 bases). CDR3 length: 15 residues. The V and J ends lost 2 bases and 4 bases respectively, with 14 bases between them. From germline, CDR1 is SGHTA and CDR2 FQGNSA. The CDR3 reads CASSLYGGLSYGYTF. CDR3 nucleotides: TGTGCCAGCAGCTTATACGGGGGGCTTTCCTATGGCTACACCTTC.

This clone was picked up a small number of times. This chain joins TRBV5-1 and TRBJ1-1, with D possibly matching TRBD1 (5 bases). Germline values: CDR1 SGHRS, CDR2 YFSETQ. This CDR3 region has 13 residues. The germline V and J ends were trimmed by 3 bases and 1 base, with 7 bases remaining between them. CDR3 sequence: CASSSGQNTEAFF. CDR3 nucleotides: TGCGCCAGCAGCTCCGGACAGAACACTGAAGCTTTCTTT.

This chain links TRBV7-3 with TRBJ1-1; D uncertain. The CDR3 is made up of 12 amino acids. CDR1 is SGHTA, CDR2 FQGTGA, per germline. V shed 2 bases and J shed 10 bases, with 11 bases lying between them. The CDR3 sequence: CASSLSAGTAFF. CDR3 in DNA: TGTGCCAGCAGCTTATCGGCAGGAACAGCTTTCTTT.

The rearrangement links TRBV10-3 to TRBJ1-3; 7 bases agree with TRBD1. With V trimmed by 8 bases and J by 2 bases, 3 bases remained unmatched. Germline V gives CDR1 ENHRY, CDR2 SYGVKD. The CDR3 is made up of 13 amino acids. The CDR3 DNA follows: TGTGCCATCTTAAGGGGGCCTGGAAACACCATATATTTT. Protein: CAILRGPGNTIYF.

This clone was detected once. The V call is TRBV24-1, the J call TRBJ2-2; 9 bases are a match to TRBD1. Germline CDR1 is KGHDR and CDR2 is SFDVKD. V gave up 8 bases and J gave up 7 bases; unmatched junction bases: 7. The CDR3 is 14 amino acids. The CDR3 sequence: CATTGGQGGGELFF. The CDR3 bases are TGTGCCACCACGGGGGGACAGGGAGGCGGGGAGCTGTTTTTT.

The V gene is TRBV24-1, the J gene TRBJ1-1; weak D call: TRBD1 (6 bases). Between the trimmed V and J ends, which lost 6 bases and 4 bases, there was a span of 14 bases. The CDR3 has 14 residues. The germline V gene has CDR1 KGHDR and CDR2 SFDVKD. The CDR3 reads CATSRRGGSTEAFF. DNA for the CDR3: TGTGCCACCAGTCGCAGGGGTGGCTCCACTGAAGCTTTCTTT.

This sequence joins TRBV4-3 and TRBJ2-7, with D maybe TRBD1 (6 bases). From germline, CDR1 is LGHNA and CDR2 YSLEER. The CDR3 covers 18 residues. The germline V and J ends were trimmed by 4 bases and 2 bases, with 24 bases remaining between them. CDR3 protein: CASSRKVRDTPTPYEQYF. The CDR3 DNA is TGCGCCAGCAGCCGAAAAGTCCGGGACACCCCCACGCCCTACGAGCAGTACTTC.

The CDR3 DNA follows: TGTGCCATCTCCGACTTTGCAACTAATGAAAAACTGTTTTTT. This sequence encodes CAISDFATNEKLFF. This chain connects TRBV10-3 to TRBJ1-4; D gene uncertain. The germline V gene encodes CDR1 ENHRY and CDR2 SYGVKD. CDR3 length: 14 residues. V dropped 8 bases and J dropped 0 bases, with 10 bases sitting between them.

V usage is TRBV7-6 and J usage is TRBJ1-3, with 9 bases matching TRBD1. CDR1 is SGHVS, CDR2 FNYEAQ, per germline. V lost 2 bases, J lost 0 bases, and 20 bases stayed unmatched. The CDR3 runs to 22 residues. The CDR3 sequence is CASSLFPGLGTGRIYSGNTIYF. CDR3 in DNA: TGTGCCAGCAGCTTATTTCCTGGTCTGGGGACAGGGAGGATCTACTCTGGAAACACCATATATTTT. Supplemented by reference TRBV7-6 and TRBJ1-3, the full variable domain reads GAGVSQSPRYKVTKRGQDVALRCDPISGHVSLYWYRQALGQGPEFLTYFNYEAQQDKSGLPNDRFSAERPEGSISTLTIQRTEQRDSAMYRCASSLFPGLGTGRIYSGNTIYFGEGSWLTVV.

The chain carries TRBV5-6 and TRBJ1-5; perhaps TRBD1 as D (6 bases). CDR1 SGHDT and CDR2 YYEEEE come from the germline V gene. The CDR3 has 15 amino acids. Trimming cost V 0 bases and J 2 bases, with 9 bases left between them. CDR3: CASSLGGQGNQPQHF. The CDR3 DNA reads TGTGCCAGCAGCTTGGGGGGGCAGGGCAATCAGCCCCAGCATTTT. The full variable domain, in which reference TRBV5-6 and TRBJ1-5 provide the parts outside the CDR3, is DAGVTQSPTHLIKTRGQQVTLRCSPKSGHDTVSWYQQALGQGPQFIFQYYEEEERQRGNFPDRFSGHQFPNYSSELNVNALLLGDSALYLCASSLGGQGNQPQHFGDGTRLSIL.

V gene TRBV5-1 combines with J gene TRBJ1-2, with D hard to call. Trimming pared 4 bases from V and 2 bases from J, leaving 9 bases between. Germline CDR1 reads SGHRS; CDR2 reads YFSETQ. This CDR3 is 13 amino acids long. CDR3 bases: TGCGCCAGCAGCCCAGGCCAGAACTATGGCTACACCTTC. It codes for CASSPGQNYGYTF.

The chain recombines TRBV30 with TRBJ1-6; the D is unclear. The CDR3 is made up of 15 amino acids. V gave up 0 bases and J gave up 3 bases, with 9 bases separating them. Germline values: CDR1 GTSNPN, CDR2 SVGIG (reference sequence). The CDR3 nucleotides read TGTGCCTGGAGTGTACTGCGGCACTATAATTCACCCCTCCACTTT. It codes for CAWSVLRHYNSPLHF.

The chain links TRBV24-1 to TRBJ1-5; D is unresolved. The V end was cut by 5 bases, the J end by 5 bases, with 15 bases between. Germline V lookup: CDR1 KGHDR, CDR2 SFDVKD. The CDR3 sequence is 15 residues long. The CDR3 here is CATSGREGAHQPQHF. DNA for the CDR3: TGTGCCACCAGTGGGCGCGAGGGCGCACATCAGCCCCAGCATTTT.